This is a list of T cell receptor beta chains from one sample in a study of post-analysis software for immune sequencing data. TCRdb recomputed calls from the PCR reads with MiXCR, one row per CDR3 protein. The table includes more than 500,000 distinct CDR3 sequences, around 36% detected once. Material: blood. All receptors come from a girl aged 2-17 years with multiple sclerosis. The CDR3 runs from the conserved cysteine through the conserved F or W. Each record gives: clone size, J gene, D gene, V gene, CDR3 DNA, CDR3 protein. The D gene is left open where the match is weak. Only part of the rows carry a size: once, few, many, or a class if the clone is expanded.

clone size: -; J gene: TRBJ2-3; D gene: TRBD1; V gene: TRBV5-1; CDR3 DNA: TGCGCCAGCAGCTTGGGGAGGGGACAGGGCCCAGATACGCAGTATTTT; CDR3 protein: CASSLGRGQGPDTQYF
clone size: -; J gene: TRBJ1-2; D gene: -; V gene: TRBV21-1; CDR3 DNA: TGTGCCAGCAGCCACATTAATCCTACTGGCTATGGCTACACCTTC; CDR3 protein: CASSHINPTGYGYTF
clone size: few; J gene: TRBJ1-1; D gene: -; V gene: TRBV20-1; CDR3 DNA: TGCAGTGCTAGGACGTCTGGCACAGGGGAAGCTTTCTTT; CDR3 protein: CSARTSGTGEAFF
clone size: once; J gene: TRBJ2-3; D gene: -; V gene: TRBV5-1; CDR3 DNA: TGCGCCAGCAGCTTGGACGGGACGAATACAGATACGCAGTATTTT; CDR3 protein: CASSLDGTNTDTQYF
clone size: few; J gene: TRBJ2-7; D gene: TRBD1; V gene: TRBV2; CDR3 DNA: TGTGCCAGCAGGGACAAGACAGGGGTTAGCTACGAGCAGTACTTC; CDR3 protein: CASRDKTGVSYEQYF
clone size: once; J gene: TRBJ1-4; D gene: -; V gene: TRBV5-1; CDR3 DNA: TGCGCCAGCAGCTTCGAAGGTGAAAAACTGTTTTTT; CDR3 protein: CASSFEGEKLFF
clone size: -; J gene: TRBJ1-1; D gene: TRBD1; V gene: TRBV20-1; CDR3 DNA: TGCAGTGCGGAACAGGGGGAAAGTGCGAACACTGAAGCTTTCTTT; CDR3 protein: CSAEQGESANTEAFF
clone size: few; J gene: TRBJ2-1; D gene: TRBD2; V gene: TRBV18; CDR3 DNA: TGTGCCAGCTCACCATACGGGACTAGCGGATACAATGAGCAGTTCTTC; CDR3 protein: CASSPYGTSGYNEQFF
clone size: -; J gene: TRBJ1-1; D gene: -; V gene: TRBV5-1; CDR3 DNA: TGCGCCAGCAGCTTGGGTCAGGGATGGACTGAAGCTTTCTTT; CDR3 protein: CASSLGQGWTEAFF
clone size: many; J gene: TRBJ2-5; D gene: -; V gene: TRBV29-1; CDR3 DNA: TGCAGCGTCGACTTAGAGACCCAGTACTTC; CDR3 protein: CSVDLETQYF
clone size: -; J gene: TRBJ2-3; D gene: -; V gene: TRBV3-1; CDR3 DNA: TGTGCCAGCAGCCGGGGGGACCTCACAGATACGCAGTATTTT; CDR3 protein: CASSRGDLTDTQYF
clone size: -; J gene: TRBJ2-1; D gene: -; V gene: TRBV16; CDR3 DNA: TGTGCCAGCAGCCAATCGACATATTCTGAGCGGTTCTTC; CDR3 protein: CASSQSTYSERFF
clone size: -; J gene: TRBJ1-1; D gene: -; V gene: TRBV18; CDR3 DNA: TGTGCCAGCTCACCAAACGACGGGGACACTGAAGCTTTCTTT; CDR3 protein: CASSPNDGDTEAFF
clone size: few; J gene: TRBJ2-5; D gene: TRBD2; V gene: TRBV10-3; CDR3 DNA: TGTGCCATCAGTCGCACTAGCGGGGGGGTTGAGACCCAGTACTTC; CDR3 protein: CAISRTSGGVETQYF
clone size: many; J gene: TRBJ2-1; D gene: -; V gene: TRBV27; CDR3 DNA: TGTGCCAGCAGTTTTTCTGGTTATGAGCAGTTCTTC; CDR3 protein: CASSFSGYEQFF
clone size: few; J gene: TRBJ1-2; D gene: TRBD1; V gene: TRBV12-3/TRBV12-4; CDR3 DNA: TGTGCCAGCAGCCCGACAGGGGTGGACTATGGCTACACCTTC; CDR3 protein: CASSPTGVDYGYTF
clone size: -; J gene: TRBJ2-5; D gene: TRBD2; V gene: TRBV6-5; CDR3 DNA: TGTGTCAGCAGTTTACTAGCGGGGGATCAAGAGACCCAGTACTTC; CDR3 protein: CVSSLLAGDQETQYF
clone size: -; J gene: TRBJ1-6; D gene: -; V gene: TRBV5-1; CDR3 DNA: TGCGCCAGCAGCGAAACAAGTTTACCACCCCTCCACTTT; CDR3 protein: CASSETSLPPLHF
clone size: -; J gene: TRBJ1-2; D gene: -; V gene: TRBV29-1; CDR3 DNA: TGCAGCGTTGAAGCGAACGGGGCCTATGGCTACACCTTC; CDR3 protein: CSVEANGAYGYTF
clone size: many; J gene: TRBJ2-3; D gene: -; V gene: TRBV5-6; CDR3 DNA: TGTGCCAGCAGCTTGTGGGGCAGGAGCACAGATACGCAGTATTTT; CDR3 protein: CASSLWGRSTDTQYF
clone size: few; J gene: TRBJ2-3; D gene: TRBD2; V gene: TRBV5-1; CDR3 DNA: TGCGCCAGCAGCCTCCCGGGACTAGCCCCAGATACGCAGTATTTT; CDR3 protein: CASSLPGLAPDTQYF
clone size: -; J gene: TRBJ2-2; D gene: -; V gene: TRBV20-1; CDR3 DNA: TGCAGTGCTAGCATTGGGGGTACCGGGGAGCTGTTTTTT; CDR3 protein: CSASIGGTGELFF
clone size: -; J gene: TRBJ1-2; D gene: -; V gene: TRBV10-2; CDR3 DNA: TGCGCCAGCAGTGAGCAGGGGCCGGTCGGCTATGGCTACACCTTC; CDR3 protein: CASSEQGPVGYGYTF
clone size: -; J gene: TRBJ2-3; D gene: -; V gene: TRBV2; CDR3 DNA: TGTGCCAGCATTGCACCGATCACAGATACGCAGTATTTT; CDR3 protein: CASIAPITDTQYF
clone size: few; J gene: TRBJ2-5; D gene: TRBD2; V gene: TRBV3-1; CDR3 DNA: TGTGCCAGCAGCCAGGGACTAGCGGGGGTACGAGAGACCCAGTACTTC; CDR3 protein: CASSQGLAGVRETQYF
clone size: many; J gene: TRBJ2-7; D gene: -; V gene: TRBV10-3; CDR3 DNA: TGTGCCACGGAAACACCGGGGGACGAGCAGTACTTC; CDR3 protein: CATETPGDEQYF
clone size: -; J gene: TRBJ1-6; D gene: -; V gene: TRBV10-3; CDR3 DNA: TGTGCCATCAGTGAGAATCCTAGGGGAAATCCACCCCTCCACTTT; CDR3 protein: CAISENPRGNPPLHF
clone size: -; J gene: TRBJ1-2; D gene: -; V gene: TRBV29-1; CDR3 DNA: TGCAGCGTTGAAGATCTACCACAGTATGGCTACACCTTC; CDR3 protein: CSVEDLPQYGYTF
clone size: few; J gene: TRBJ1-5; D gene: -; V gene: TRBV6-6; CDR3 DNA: TGTGCCAGCAGTTACATAGGAGTTAGCAATCAGCCCCAGCATTTT; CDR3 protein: CASSYIGVSNQPQHF
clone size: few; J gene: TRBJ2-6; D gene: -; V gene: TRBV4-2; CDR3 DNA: TGTGCCAGCAGCCAAGAGTTTCAGGGCAGCCCGGGGGCCAACGTCCTGACTTTC; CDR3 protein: CASSQEFQGSPGANVLTF
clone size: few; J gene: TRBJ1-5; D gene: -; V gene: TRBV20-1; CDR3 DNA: TGCAGTGCTAGTACTCAGGGACCGGGTCAGCCCCAGCATTTT; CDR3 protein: CSASTQGPGQPQHF
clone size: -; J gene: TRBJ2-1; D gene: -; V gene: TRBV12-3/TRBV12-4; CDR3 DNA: TGTGCCAGCAGTTTAGGACAGGGAGGTCACCAAGAGACCCAGTTCTTC; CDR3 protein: CASSLGQGGHQETQFF
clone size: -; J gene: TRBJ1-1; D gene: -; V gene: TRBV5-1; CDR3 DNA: TGCGCCAGCAGCTTGTCGTCTAACACTGAAGCTTTCTTT; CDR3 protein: CASSLSSNTEAFF
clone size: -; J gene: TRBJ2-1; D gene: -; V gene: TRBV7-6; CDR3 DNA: TGTGCCAGCAGCTTCGATGGAAACAATGAGCAGTTCTTC; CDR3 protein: CASSFDGNNEQFF
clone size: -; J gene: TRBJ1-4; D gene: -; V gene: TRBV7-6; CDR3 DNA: TGTGCCAGCAGCGTTAGTGTCAGGGGAGGTGAAAAACTGTTTTTT; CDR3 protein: CASSVSVRGGEKLFF
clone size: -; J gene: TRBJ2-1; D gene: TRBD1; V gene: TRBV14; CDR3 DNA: TGTGCCAGCAGCCAAGTAGGGGGCGGCCCCCATGGTGAGCAGTTCTTC; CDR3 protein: CASSQVGGGPHGEQFF
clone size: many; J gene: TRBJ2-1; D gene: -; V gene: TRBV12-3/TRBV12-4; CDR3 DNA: TGTGCCAGCAGGCAGGTTGGGAATGAGCAGTTCTTC; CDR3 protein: CASRQVGNEQFF
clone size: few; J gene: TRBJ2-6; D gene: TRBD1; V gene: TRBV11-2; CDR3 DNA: TGTGCCAGCAGCTTAGGGACAGGGGCTTTTGCTGGGGCCAACGTCCTGACTTTC; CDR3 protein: CASSLGTGAFAGANVLTF
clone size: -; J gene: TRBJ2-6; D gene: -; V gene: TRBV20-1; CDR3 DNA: TGCAGTGCTGCTTCAGACAGATCTGGGGCCAACGTCCTGACTTTC; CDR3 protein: CSAASDRSGANVLTF
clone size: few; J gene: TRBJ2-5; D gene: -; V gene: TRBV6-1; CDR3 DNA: TGTGCCAGCAGTGGACTAGGCCTGTTCCGGGAGAATTCCGGGGCCCAGTACTTC; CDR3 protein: CASSGLGLFRENSGAQYF
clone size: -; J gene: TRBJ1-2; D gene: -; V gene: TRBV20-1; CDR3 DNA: TGCAGTGCTAGATACATCCCTGGGGCTAACTATGGCTACACCTTC; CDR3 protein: CSARYIPGANYGYTF
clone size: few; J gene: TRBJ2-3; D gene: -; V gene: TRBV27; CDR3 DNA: TGTGCCAGCAGCTTGGGGGCGGCGTACACAGATACGCAGTATTTT; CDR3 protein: CASSLGAAYTDTQYF